This T cell receptor (beta chain) stems from a study of blood T cell repertoires in COVID-19. Study overall: Sites in the United States, Italy and Spain provided acute and convalescent COVID-19 samples. The cDNA or gDNA used as material had been derived from T cells, B-cell-depleted T cells, or PBMCs.

Original analysis: Nucleated cell counts were estimated from reference gene primer amplification. Sequencing used immunoSEQ multiplex PCR; TCRdb keeps in-frame clones, though not all of them. The V and J calls and clone size come from that table; D and trimming were worked out from the DNA. Among some 460,000 clones listed, about 85% were seen once. Individuals drawn from about two dozen US areas were about 18 to 100 years old. This CDR3 has 15 amino acids. Germline assignment: CDR1 WNHNN and CDR2 SYGVQD (reference sequence). V trimming: 3 bases; J trimming: 4 bases; junction bases outside the gene matches: 3.

The TCR was taken from a woman aged 18-29 years with acute COVID-19. The chain joins TRBV10-1 to TRBJ2-3; TRBD1 matches 11 bases. The sample taken for sequencing was PBMCs or T cells enriched from blood (not recorded which). CDR3 DNA: TGCGCCAGCAGTGACGGACAGGGGGCCGCAGATACGCAGTATTTT. Protein sequence: CASSDGQGAADTQYF.